This TCR beta chain was recovered during a study of post-analysis software for immune sequencing data. Study conclusions and caveats: Patients used about 5 TRBV segments, including TRBV5-6, TRBV5-1 and TRBV20-1, more often than controls.

V gave up 4 bases and J gave up 4 bases, with 11 bases separating them. The CDR3 has 13 residues. The germline CDR1 and CDR2 sequences are SGHRS and YFSETQ. With regard to this clonotype: The antigen remains unidentified.

TCR beta cDNA libraries had unique molecular identifiers. From the PCR reads, TCRdb called clonotypes with MiXCR, one entry per CDR3 protein. The data contain around 770,000 distinct CDR3 sequences, under 60% of them singletons. This TCR was sampled from a girl between 10 and 17 years old with multiple sclerosis. Sequenced sample: blood. The rearrangement links TRBV5-1 to TRBJ1-1, with D unclear. The chain's CDR3 is CASSRHVGTEAFF. DNA for the CDR3: TGCGCCAGCAGCCGCCACGTGGGCACTGAAGCTTTCTTT. Variable domain in full (rest from reference TRBV5-1 and TRBJ1-1): KAGVTQTPRYLIKTRGQQVTLSCSPISGHRSVSWYQQTPGQGLQFLFEYFSETQRNKGNFPGRFSGRQFSNSRSEMNVSTLELGDSALYLCASSRHVGTEAFFGQGTRLTVV.